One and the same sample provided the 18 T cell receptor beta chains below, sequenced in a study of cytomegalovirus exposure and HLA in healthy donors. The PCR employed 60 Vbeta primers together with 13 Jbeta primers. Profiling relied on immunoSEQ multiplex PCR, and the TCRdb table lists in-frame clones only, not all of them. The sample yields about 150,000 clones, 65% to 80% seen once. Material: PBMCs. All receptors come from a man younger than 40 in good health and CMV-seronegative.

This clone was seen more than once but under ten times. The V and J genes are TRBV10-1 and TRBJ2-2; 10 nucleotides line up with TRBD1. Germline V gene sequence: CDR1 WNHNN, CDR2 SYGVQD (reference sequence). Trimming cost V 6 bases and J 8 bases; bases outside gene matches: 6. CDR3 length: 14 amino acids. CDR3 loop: CASRPRDRGGELFF. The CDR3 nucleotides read TGCGCCAGCAGGCCCCGGGACAGGGGAGGGGAGCTGTTTTTT.

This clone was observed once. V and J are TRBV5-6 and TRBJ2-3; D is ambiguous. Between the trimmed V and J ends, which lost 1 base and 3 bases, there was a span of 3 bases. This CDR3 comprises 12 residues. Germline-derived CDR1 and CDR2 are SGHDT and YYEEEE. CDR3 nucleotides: TGTGCCAGCAGCTTGATAACAGATACGCAGTATTTT. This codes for CASSLITDTQYF.

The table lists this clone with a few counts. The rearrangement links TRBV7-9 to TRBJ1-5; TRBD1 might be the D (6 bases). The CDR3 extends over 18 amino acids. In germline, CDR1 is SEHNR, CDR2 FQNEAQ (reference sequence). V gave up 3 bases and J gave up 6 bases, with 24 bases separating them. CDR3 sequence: CASSFISGGAGSGQPQHF. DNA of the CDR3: TGTGCCAGCAGCTTCATTAGTGGGGGGGCAGGGTCGGGTCAGCCCCAGCATTTT.

Written as DNA, the CDR3 is TGTGCCATCAGTGACAGTTCCTACGAGCAGTACTTC. Protein product: CAISDSSYEQYF. The genes are TRBV10-3 and TRBJ2-7; D is unresolved. V was shortened by 3 bases and J by 1 base, with 4 bases between the two germline ends. The CDR3 spans 12 residues. CDR1 and CDR2 (germline): ENHRY, SYGVKD.

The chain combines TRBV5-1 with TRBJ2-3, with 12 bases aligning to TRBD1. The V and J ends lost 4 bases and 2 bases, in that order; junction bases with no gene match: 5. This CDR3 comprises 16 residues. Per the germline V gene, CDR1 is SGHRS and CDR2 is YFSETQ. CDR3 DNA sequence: TGCGCCAGCAGCCGGGACAGGGGGCAAGTCACAGATACGCAGTATTTT. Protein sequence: CASSRDRGQVTDTQYF.

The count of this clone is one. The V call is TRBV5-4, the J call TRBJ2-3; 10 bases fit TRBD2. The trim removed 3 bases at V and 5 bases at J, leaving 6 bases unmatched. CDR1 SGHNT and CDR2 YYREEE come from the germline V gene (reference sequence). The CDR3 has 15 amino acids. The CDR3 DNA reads TGTGCCAGCAGCTCGTTCCAGCGGGGGGGAGATACGCAGTATTTT. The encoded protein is CASSSFQRGGDTQYF.

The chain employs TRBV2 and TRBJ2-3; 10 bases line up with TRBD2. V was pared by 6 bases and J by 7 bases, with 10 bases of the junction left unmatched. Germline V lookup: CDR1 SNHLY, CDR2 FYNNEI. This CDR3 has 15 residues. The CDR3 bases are TGTGCCAGCAGCCCAGCGGGAGGGCCCGGTTATACGCAGTATTTT. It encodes CASSPAGGPGYTQYF.

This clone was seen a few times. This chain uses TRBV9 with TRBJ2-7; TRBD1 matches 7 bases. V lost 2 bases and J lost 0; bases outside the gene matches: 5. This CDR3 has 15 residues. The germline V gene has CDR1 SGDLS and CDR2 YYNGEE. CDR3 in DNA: TGTGCCAGCAGCGTGACAGGGAGTCCCTCCTACGAGCAGTACTTC. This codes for CASSVTGSPSYEQYF.

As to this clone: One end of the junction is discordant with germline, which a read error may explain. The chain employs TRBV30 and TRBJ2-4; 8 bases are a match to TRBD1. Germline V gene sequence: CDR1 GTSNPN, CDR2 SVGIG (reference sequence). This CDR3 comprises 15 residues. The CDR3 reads CAWSTAGGRGNSQYF. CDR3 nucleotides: TGTGCCTGGAGTACCGCAGGGGGCCGCGGAAACAGTCAGTACTTC.

CDR3 sequence (DNA): TGCGCCAGCAGCTCGACCCCGGGACAGTCAATCTATGGCTACACCTTC. It specifies CASSSTPGQSIYGYTF. The V gene is TRBV4-1, the J gene TRBJ1-2; 7 bases are a match to TRBD1. Trimming removed 5 bases from V and 4 bases from J; junction bases left unmatched: 13. The CDR3 is made up of 16 amino acids. The germline CDR1 and CDR2 sequences are MGHRA and YSYEKL.

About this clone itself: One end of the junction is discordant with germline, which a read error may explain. The CDR3 reads CATSRDHRDSPLF. The DNA for the CDR3 is TGTGCCACCAGCAGAGACCACCGGGACTCCCCGCTTTTT. The chain carries TRBV15 and TRBJ1-4, with D perhaps TRBD1 (5 bases). This CDR3 is 13 amino acids long. Germline values: CDR1 LNHNV, CDR2 YYDKDF (reference sequence).

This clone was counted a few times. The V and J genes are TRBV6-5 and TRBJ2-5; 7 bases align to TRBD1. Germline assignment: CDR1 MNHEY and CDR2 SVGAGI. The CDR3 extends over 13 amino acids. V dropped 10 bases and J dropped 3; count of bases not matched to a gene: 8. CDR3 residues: CATSGTAKETQYF. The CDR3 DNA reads TGTGCCACCTCTGGGACAGCCAAAGAGACCCAGTACTTC.

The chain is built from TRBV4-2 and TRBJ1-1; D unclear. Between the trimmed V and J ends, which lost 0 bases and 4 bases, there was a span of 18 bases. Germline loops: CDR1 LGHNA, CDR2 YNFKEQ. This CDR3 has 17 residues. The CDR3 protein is CASSQEAPPGLVTEAFF. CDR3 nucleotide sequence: TGTGCCAGCAGCCAAGAAGCCCCTCCAGGATTGGTCACTGAAGCTTTCTTT.

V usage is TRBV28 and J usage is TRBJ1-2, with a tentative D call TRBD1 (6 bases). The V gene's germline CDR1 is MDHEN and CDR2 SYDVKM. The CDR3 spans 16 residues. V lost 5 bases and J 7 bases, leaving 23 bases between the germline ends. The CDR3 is CASSPADSSISTGYTF. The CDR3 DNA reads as TGTGCCAGCAGTCCTGCGGACAGCAGTATTAGCACTGGCTACACCTTC.

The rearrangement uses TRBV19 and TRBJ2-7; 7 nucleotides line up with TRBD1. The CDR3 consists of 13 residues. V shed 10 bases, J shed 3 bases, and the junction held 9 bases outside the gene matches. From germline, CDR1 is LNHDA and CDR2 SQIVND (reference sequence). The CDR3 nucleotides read TGTGCCACTTCCGGGACAGCCTTCTACGAGCAGTACTTC. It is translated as CATSGTAFYEQYF.

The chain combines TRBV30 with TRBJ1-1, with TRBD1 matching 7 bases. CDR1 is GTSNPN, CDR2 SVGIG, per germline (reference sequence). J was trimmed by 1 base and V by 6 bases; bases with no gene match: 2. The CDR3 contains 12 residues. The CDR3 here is CACDRANTEAFF. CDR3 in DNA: TGTGCCTGTGACAGGGCGAACACTGAAGCTTTCTTT.

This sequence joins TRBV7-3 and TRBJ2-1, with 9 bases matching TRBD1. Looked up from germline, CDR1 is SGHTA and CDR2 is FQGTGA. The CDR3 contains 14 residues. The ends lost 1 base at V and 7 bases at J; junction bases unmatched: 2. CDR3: CASSLRGTGNEQFF. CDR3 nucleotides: TGTGCCAGCAGCTTAAGGGGGACAGGGAATGAGCAGTTCTTC. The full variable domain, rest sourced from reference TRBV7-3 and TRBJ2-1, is GAGVSQTPSNKVTEKGKYVELRCDPISGHTALYWYRQSLGQGPEFLIYFQGTGAADDSGLPNDRFFAVRPEGSVSTLKIQRTERGDSAVYLCASSLRGTGNEQFFGPGTRLTVL.

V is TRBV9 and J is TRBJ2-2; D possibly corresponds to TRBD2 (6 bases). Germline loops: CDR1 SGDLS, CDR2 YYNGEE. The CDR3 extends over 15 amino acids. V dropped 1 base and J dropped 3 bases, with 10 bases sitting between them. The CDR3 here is CASSVSGLHTGELFF. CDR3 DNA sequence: TGTGCCAGCAGCGTATCGGGACTTCACACCGGGGAGCTGTTTTTT. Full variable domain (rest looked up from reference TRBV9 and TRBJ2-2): DSGVTQTPKHLITATGQRVTLRCSPRSGDLSVYWYQQSLDQGLQFLIQYYNGEERAKGNILERFSAQQFPDLHSELNLSSLELGDSALYFCASSVSGLHTGELFFGEGSRLTVL.